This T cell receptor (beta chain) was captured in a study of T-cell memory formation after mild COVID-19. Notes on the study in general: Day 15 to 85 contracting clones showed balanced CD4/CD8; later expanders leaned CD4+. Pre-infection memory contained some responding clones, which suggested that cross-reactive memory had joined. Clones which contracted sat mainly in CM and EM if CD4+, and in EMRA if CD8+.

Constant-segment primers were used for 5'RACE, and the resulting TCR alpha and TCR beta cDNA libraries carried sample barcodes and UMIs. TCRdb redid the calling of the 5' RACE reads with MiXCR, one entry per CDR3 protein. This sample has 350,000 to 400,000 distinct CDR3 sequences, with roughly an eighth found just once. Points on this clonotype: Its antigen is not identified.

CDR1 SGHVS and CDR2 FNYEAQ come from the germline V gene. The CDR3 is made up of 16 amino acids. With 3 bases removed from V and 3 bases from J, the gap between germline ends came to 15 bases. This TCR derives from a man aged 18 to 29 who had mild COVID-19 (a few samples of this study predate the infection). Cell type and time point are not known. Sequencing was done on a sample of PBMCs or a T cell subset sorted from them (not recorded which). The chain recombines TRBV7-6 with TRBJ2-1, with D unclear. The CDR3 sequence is CASSFQETGDYNEQFF. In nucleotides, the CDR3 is TGTGCCAGCAGCTTCCAGGAAACCGGAGACTACAATGAGCAGTTCTTC.